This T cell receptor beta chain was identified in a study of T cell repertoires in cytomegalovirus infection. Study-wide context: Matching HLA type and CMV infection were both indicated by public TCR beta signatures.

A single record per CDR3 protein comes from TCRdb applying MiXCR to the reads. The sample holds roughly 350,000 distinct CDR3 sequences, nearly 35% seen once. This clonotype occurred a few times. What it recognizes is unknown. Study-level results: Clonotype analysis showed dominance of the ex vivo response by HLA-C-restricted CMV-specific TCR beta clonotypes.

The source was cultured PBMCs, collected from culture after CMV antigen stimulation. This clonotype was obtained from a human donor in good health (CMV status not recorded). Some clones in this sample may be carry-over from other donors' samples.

The CDR3 nucleotides are TGTGCCAGCAGACAGGACAGTCCCTCCTACGAGCAGTACTTC. Amino acid sequence: CASRQDSPSYEQYF. The chain couples TRBV28 to TRBJ2-7, with D possibly TRBD1 on 6 matching bases. This CDR3 is built from 14 residues. The V gene lost 6 bases and the J gene lost 0 bases, with 12 bases spanning the gap. CDR1 is MDHEN, CDR2 SYDVKM, per germline. Supplemented by reference TRBV28 and TRBJ2-7, the full variable domain reads DVKVTQSSRYLVKRTGEKVFLECVQDMDHENMFWYRQDPGLGLRLIYFSYDVKMKEKGDIPEGYSVSREKKERFSLILESASTNQTSMYLCASRQDSPSYEQYFGPGTRLTVT.